This T cell receptor (beta chain) was sequenced in a study of shared clonotypes between healthy human individuals. CDR1 and CDR2 from the germline V gene are SEHNR and FQNEAQ (reference sequence). Trimming at V came to 4 bases and at J to 3 bases, leaving 2 bases not matched to a gene. This CDR3 is built from 14 residues. Repertoires were generated with immunoSEQ multiplex PCR, while TCRdb's copy carries only in-frame clones and drops some. The table has about 330,000 clones, roughly 70% seen once. The origin of this receptor is a man aged 25-45 years in good health. Sequences were obtained from memory CD4+ T cells sorted from blood. Subset: CD45RA-negative fraction. The chain is built from TRBV7-9 and TRBJ2-7; the match to TRBD2 covers 11 bases. The CDR3 DNA is TGTGCCAGCAGCTCGGGACTAGCGGTCTACGAGCAGTACTTC. Residues: CASSSGLAVYEQYF.